In its sample, the clone carrying this TCR beta chain was seen a few times. Its target is not known. The study ran its PCR with 60 Vbeta and 13 Jbeta primers. Only in-frame clones appear in the TCRdb table, and some are missing; sequencing was by immunoSEQ multiplex PCR. The sample carries about 210,000 clones, 82% recorded once. The entry originates in a study of cytomegalovirus exposure and HLA in healthy donors. CDR3 length: 15 residues. The V gene's germline CDR1 is SGHKS and CDR2 YYEKEE (reference sequence). V lost 0 bases and J lost 6, with 12 bases in between. General study findings and limits: In vitro work confirmed that a few CMV-associated chains recognize CMV antigens. Later analysis associated a missense DCLRE1C variant with TCR beta V- and J-gene trimming. Available immune exposure information covered CMV serostatus only.

The chain recombines TRBV5-5 with TRBJ2-2, with D perhaps matching TRBD2 (5 bases). This sequence was found in a man in his forties in good health and CMV-seropositive. Input material: PBMCs. CDR3 sequence: CASSLASPGAGELFF. CDR3 nucleotide sequence: TGTGCCAGCAGCTTGGCCTCCCCCGGGGCCGGGGAGCTGTTTTTT.